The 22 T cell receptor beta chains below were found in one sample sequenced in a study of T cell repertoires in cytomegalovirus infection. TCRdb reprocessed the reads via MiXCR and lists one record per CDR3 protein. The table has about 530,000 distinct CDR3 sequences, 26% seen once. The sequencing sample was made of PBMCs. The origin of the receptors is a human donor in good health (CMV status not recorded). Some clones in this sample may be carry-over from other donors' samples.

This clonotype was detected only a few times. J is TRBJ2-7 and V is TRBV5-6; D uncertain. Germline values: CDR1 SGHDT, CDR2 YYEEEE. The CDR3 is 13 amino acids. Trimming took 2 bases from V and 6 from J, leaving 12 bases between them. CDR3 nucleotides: TGTGCCAGCAGCTTATGGTCGTTTCTCGAGCAGTACGTC. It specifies CASSLWSFLEQYV.

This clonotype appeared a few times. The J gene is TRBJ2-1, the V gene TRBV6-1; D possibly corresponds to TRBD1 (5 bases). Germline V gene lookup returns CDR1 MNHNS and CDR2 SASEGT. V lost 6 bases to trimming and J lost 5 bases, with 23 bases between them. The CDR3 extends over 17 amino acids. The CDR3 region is CASSPTPQEVLNNEQFF. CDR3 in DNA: TGTGCCAGCAGCCCTACCCCACAGGAAGTATTAAACAATGAGCAGTTCTTC.

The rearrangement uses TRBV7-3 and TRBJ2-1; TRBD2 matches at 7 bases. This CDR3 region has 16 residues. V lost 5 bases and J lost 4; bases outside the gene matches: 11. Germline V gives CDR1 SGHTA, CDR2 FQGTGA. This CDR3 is CASSPVGGGGYNEQFF. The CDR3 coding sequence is TGTGCCAGCAGCCCCGTTGGGGGGGGGGGATACAATGAGCAGTTCTTC.

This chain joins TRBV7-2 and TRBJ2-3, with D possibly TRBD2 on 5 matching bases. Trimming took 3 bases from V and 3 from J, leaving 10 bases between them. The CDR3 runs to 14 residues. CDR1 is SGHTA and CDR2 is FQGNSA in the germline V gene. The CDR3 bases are TGTGCCAGCAGCTTCGTCCGGGAAACAGATACGCAGTATTTT. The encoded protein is CASSFVRETDTQYF.

CDR3 DNA: TGCAGCGTTGAACTAGCGCACTCCTACAATGAGCAGTTCTTC. Its protein is CSVELAHSYNEQFF. This chain joins TRBV29-1 and TRBJ2-1; D is perhaps TRBD2 (6 bases). With 2 bases removed from V and 0 bases from J, the gap between germline ends came to 8 bases. This CDR3 is built from 14 residues. In germline, CDR1 is SQVTM, CDR2 ANQGSEA.

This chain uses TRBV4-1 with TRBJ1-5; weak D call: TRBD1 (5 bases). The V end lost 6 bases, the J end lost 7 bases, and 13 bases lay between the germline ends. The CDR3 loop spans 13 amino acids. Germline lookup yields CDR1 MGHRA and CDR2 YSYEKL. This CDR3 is CASSPGYEQPQHF. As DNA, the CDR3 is TGCGCCAGCAGTCCAGGGTATGAACAGCCCCAGCATTTT.

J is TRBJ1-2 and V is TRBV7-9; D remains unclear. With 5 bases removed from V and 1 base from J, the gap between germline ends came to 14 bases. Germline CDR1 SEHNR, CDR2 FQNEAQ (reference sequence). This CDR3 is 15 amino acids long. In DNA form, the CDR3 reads TGTGCCAGCAGCCCACACCCAGATTTTAACTATGGCTACACCTTC. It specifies CASSPHPDFNYGYTF.

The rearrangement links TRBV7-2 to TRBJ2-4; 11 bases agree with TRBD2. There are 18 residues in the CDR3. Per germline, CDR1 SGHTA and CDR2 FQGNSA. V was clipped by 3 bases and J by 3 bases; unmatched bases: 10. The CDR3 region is CASSFLSIAGGDKNIQYF. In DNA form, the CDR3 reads TGTGCCAGCAGCTTCCTGTCCATAGCGGGAGGGGACAAAAACATTCAGTACTTC.

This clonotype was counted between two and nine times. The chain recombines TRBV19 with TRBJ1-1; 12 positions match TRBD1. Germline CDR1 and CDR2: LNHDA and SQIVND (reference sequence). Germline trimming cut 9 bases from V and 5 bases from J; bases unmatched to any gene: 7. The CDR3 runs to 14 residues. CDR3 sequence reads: CASTRDRGQTEAFF. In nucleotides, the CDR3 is TGTGCCAGCACCCGGGACAGGGGGCAAACTGAAGCTTTCTTT.

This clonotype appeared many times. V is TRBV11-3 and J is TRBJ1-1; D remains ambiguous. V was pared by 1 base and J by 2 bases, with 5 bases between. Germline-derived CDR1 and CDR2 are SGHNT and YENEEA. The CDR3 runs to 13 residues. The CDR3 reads CASSLAINTEAFF. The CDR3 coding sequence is TGTGCCAGCAGCTTAGCGATCAACACTGAAGCTTTCTTT.

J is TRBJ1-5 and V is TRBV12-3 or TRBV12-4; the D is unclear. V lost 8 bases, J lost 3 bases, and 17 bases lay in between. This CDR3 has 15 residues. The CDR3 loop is CASASLEGPNQPQHF. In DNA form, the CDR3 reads TGTGCCAGCGCTTCCCTGGAGGGTCCCAATCAGCCCCAGCATTTT.

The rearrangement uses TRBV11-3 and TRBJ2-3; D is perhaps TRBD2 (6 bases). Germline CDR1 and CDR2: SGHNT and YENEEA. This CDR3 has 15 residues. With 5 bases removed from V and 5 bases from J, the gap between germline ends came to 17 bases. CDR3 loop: CASSEESPGRDTQYF. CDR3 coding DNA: TGTGCCAGCAGCGAAGAGTCGCCCGGGAGAGATACGCAGTATTTT.

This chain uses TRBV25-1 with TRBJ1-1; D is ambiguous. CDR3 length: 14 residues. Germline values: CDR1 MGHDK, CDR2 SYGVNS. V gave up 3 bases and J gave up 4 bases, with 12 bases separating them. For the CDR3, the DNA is TGTGCCAGCAGTGAGGGCGGGCAGAGCACTGAAGCTTTCTTT. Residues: CASSEGGQSTEAFF. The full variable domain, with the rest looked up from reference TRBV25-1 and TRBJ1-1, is EADIYQTPRYLVIGTGKKITLECSQTMGHDKMYWYQQDPGMELHLIHYSYGVNSTEKGDLSSESTVSRIRTEHFPLTLESARPSHTSQYLCASSEGGQSTEAFFGQGTRLTVV.

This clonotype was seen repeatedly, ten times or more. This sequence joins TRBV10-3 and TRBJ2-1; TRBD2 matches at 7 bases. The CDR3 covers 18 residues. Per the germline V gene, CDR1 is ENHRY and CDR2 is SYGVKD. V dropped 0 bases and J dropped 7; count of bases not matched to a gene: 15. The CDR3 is CAISESRLAALYRNEQFF. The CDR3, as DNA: TGTGCCATCAGTGAGTCACGGCTAGCGGCGCTCTACAGAAATGAGCAGTTCTTC.

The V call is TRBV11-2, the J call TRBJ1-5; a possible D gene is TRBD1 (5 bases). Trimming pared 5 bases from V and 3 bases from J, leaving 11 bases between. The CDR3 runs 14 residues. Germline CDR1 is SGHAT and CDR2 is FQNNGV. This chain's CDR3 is CASSRTRDNQPQHF. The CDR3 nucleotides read TGTGCCAGCAGCCGGACACGGGACAATCAGCCCCAGCATTTT.

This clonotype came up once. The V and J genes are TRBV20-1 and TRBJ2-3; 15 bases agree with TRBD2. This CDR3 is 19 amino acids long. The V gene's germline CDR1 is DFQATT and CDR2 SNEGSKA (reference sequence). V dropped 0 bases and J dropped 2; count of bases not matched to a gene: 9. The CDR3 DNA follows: TGCAGTGCTAGAGACGAGGGACTAGCGGGAGGTCGGCACACAGATACGCAGTATTTT. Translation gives CSARDEGLAGGRHTDTQYF.

CDR3 in DNA: TGTGCCAGTAGGGGTGTAGGACCATCCACAGATACGCAGTATTTT. This translates into CASRGVGPSTDTQYF. This chain joins TRBV19 and TRBJ2-3; D gene ambiguous. The germline V and J ends were trimmed by 6 bases and 2 bases, with 15 bases remaining between them. CDR3 length: 15 amino acids. Looked up from germline, CDR1 is LNHDA and CDR2 is SQIVND (reference sequence).

The CDR3 loop is CASSPKSGTQETQYF. CDR3 DNA sequence: TGTGCCAGCAGTCCCAAGAGCGGTACCCAAGAGACCCAGTACTTC. The V and J genes are TRBV2 and TRBJ2-5, with a weak D call TRBD2 (5 bases). Germline CDR1 SNHLY, CDR2 FYNNEI. This CDR3 is built from 15 residues. Deletions cut 5 bases from V and 1 base from J, with 14 bases between.

CDR3 sequence: CASSVGRAGETQYF. The CDR3 DNA sequence: TGTGCCAGCAGTGTCGGGAGGGCCGGGGAGACCCAGTACTTC. The chain uses TRBV6-1 and TRBJ2-5; 8 positions agree with TRBD2. There are 14 residues in the CDR3. Germline CDR1 and CDR2: MNHNS and SASEGT. Trimming at V came to 4 bases and at J to 5 bases, leaving 6 bases not matched to a gene.

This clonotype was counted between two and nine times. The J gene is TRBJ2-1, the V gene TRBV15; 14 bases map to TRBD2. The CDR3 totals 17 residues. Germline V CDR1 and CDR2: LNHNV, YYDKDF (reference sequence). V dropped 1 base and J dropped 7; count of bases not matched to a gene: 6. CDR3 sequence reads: CATSRGGGLAGDNEQFF. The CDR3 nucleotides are TGTGCCACCAGCAGAGGGGGGGGACTAGCGGGAGATAATGAGCAGTTCTTC.

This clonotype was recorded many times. The CDR3 protein is CASSLMTGAPYEQYF. The CDR3, as DNA: TGTGCCAGCAGCTTAATGACAGGGGCGCCCTACGAGCAGTACTTC. The rearrangement links TRBV7-8 to TRBJ2-7, with TRBD1 matching over 8 bases. The CDR3 is 15 residues long. Germline V CDR1 and CDR2: SGHVS, FQNEAQ. J was trimmed by 2 bases and V by 2 bases; bases with no gene match: 5.

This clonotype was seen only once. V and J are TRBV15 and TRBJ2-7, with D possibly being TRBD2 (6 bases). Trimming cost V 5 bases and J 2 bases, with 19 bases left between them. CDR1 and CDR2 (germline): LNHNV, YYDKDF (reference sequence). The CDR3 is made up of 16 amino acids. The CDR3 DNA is TGTGCCACCAGCCCGGCCGGGGGTTGGTGGGCCTACGAGCAGTACTTC. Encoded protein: CATSPAGGWWAYEQYF.